This T cell receptor beta chain was recorded in a study of regulatory T cells in long-lasting Graves disease. This clonotype showed up many times. CDR3 regions were amplified by Arm-PCR using iRepertoire HTBI primers to build TCR beta libraries. TCRdb re-analysed the multiplex PCR reads in MiXCR, keeping a single row per CDR3 protein. The table lists about 540,000 distinct CDR3 sequences, roughly 14% of them singletons. Germline V CDR1 and CDR2: GTSNPN, SVGIG (reference sequence). The CDR3 loop spans 15 amino acids. V shed 3 bases and J shed 3 bases, with 15 bases lying between them. Stated time point: newly diagnosed GD, antithyroid drugs for less than 3 months. RNA isolated from PBMCs was used to make the TCR library. The sample also formed part of further work on T cells in Graves' hyperthyroidism and ophthalmopathy.

The source of this sequence is a man in his thirties or forties with Graves disease. The V and J genes are TRBV30 and TRBJ1-5, with D possibly TRBD1 on 5 matching bases. Specimen: peripheral blood mononuclear cells (PBMCs), collected at new diagnosis, from a patient treated with antithyroid drugs. The DNA for the CDR3 is TGTGCCTGGAGCCGACAGACCCTCCTCAATCAGCCCCAGCATTTT. It specifies CAWSRQTLLNQPQHF.